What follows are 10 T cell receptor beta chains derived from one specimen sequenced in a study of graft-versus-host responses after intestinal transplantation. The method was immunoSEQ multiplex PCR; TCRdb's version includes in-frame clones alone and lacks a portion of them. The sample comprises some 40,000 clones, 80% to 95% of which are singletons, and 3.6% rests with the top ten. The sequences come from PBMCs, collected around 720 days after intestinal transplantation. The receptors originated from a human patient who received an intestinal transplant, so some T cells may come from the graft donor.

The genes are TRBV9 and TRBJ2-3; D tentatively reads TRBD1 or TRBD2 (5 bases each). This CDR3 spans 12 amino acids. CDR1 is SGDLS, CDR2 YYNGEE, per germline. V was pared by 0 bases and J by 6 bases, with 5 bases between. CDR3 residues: CASSVGGDTQYF. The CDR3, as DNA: TGTGCCAGCAGCGTAGGGGGGGATACGCAGTATTTT.

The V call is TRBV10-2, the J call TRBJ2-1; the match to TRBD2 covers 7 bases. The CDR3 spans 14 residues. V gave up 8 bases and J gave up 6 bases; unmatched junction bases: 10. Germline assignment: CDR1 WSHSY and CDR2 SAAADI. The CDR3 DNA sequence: TGCGCCAGCGGCCGGGACTACGGCCCCAATGAGCAGTTCTTC. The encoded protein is CASGRDYGPNEQFF.

This chain's CDR3 is CASSRDSANYGYTF. CDR3 bases: TGTGCCAGCAGCCGAGACAGTGCTAACTATGGCTACACCTTC. The chain combines TRBV2 with TRBJ1-2; possibly TRBD1 for D (5 bases). The germline V gene encodes CDR1 SNHLY and CDR2 FYNNEI. V shed 6 bases and J shed 0 bases, with 11 bases lying between them. The CDR3 runs to 14 residues.

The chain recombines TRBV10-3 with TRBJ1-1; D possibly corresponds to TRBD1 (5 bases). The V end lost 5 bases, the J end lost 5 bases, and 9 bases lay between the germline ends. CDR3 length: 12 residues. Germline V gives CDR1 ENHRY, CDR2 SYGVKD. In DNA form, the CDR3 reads TGTGCCATCAGTTCACAGGAAACTGAAGCTTTCTTT. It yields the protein CAISSQETEAFF.

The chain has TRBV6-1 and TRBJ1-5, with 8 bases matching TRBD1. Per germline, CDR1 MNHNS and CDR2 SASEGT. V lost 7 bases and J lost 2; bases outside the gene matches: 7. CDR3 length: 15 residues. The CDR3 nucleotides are TGTGCCAGCAACTCACCAGGGGGCGGCAATCAGCCCCAGCATTTT. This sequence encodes CASNSPGGGNQPQHF.

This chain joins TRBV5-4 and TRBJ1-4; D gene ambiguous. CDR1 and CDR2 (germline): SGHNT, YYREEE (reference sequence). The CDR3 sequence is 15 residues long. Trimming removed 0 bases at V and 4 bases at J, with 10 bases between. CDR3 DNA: TGTGCCAGCAGCTTGGGCCTCGAGGTTAATGAAAAACTGTTTTTT. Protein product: CASSLGLEVNEKLFF.

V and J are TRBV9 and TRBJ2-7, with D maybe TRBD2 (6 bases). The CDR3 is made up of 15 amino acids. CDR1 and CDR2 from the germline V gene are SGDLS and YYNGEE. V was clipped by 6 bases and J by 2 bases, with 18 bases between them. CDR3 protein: CASNPEGSSTYEQYF. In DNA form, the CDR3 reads TGTGCCAGCAATCCGGAGGGATCCTCCACCTACGAGCAGTACTTC.

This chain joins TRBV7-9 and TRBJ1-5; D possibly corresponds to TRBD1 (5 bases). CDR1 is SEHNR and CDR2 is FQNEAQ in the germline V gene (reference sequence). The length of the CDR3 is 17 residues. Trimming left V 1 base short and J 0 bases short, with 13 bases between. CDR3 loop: CASSLEARGYSNQPQHF. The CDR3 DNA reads TGTGCCAGCAGCTTAGAGGCACGGGGGTATAGCAATCAGCCCCAGCATTTT.

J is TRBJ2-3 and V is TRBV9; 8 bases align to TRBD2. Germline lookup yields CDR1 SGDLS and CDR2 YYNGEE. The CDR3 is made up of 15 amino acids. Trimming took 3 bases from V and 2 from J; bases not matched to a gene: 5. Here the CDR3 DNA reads TGTGCCAGCAGCGGACTAGCGTTCGTCACAGATACGCAGTATTTT. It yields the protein CASSGLAFVTDTQYF. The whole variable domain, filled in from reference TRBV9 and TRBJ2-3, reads DSGVTQTPKHLITATGQRVTLRCSPRSGDLSVYWYQQSLDQGLQFLIQYYNGEERAKGNILERFSAQQFPDLHSELNLSSLELGDSALYFCASSGLAFVTDTQYFGPGTRLTVL.

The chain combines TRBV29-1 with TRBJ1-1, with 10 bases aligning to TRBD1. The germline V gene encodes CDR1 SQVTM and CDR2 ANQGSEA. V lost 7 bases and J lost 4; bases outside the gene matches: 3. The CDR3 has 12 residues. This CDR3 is CSDGTGVTEAFF. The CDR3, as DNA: TGCAGCGACGGGACAGGGGTCACTGAAGCTTTCTTT.